The 26 T cell receptor beta chains in this list originate from one sample, sequenced in a study of CD8 T cells in ankylosing spondylitis. A single record per CDR3 protein comes from TCRdb applying MiXCR to the 5' RACE reads. There are 200,000 or so distinct CDR3 sequences in the sample; about 20% occur only once, and approximately 4% lies in the top ten. The sample taken for sequencing was blood, either unsorted or a sorted T cell fraction (not recorded which). All receptors come from a male donor aged 5 to 30 with ankylosing spondylitis or in good health (not recorded which).

This clonotype was seen at least ten times. The V gene is TRBV5-6, the J gene TRBJ1-1, with 9 nucleotides matching TRBD1. The CDR3 runs 15 residues. V shed 3 bases, J shed 5 bases, and the junction held 8 bases outside the gene matches. The germline gives CDR1 SGHDT, CDR2 YYEEEE. In nucleotides, the CDR3 is TGTGCCAGCAGCTCCCTGGGACAGGGCCCTACTGAAGCTTTCTTT. Amino acid sequence: CASSSLGQGPTEAFF.

CDR3 in DNA: TGCAGTGCTCGACTAGCGGGAGGCCCTTTCTACAATGAGCAGTTCTTC. Translation gives CSARLAGGPFYNEQFF. The genes are TRBV20-1 and TRBJ2-1, with 13 bases that match TRBD2. Trimming at V came to 5 bases and at J to 3 bases, leaving 7 bases not matched to a gene. Looked up from germline, CDR1 is DFQATT and CDR2 is SNEGSKA (reference sequence). The CDR3 is 16 amino acids.

The sample holds many counts of this clonotype. The chain carries TRBV7-9 and TRBJ2-3; D gene ambiguous. CDR1 SEHNR and CDR2 FQNEAQ come from the germline V gene (reference sequence). This CDR3 is 17 amino acids long. The germline V and J ends were trimmed by 3 bases and 0 bases, with 16 bases remaining between them. DNA of the CDR3: TGTGCCAGCAGCTTCCCCCGGGCCGACCCGAGCACAGATACGCAGTATTTT. This gives the protein CASSFPRADPSTDTQYF.

This clonotype was counted a single time. The chain couples TRBV7-9 to TRBJ2-5; D is unresolved. Per germline, CDR1 SEHNR and CDR2 FQNEAQ (reference sequence). The CDR3 runs to 14 residues. With 5 bases removed from V and 4 bases from J, the gap between germline ends came to 14 bases. The CDR3 nucleotides are TGTGCCAGCAGCAACAGCATAGGGCGAGAGACCCAGTACTTC. Amino acids: CASSNSIGRETQYF. The entire variable domain, with the rest obtained from reference TRBV7-9 and TRBJ2-5, is as follows: DTGVSQNPRHKITKRGQNVTFRCDPISEHNRLYWYRQTLGQGPEFLTYFQNEAQLEKSRLLSDRFSAERPKGSFSTLEIQRTEQGDSAMYLCASSNSIGRETQYFGPGTRLLVL.

At least ten counts were recorded for this clonotype. The V gene is TRBV12-3 or TRBV12-4, the J gene TRBJ1-3; D gene uncertain. This CDR3 comprises 15 residues. V was shortened by 4 bases and J by 1 base, with 11 bases between the two germline ends. The CDR3 spells CASSSPGRSGNTIYF. The CDR3 coding sequence is TGTGCCAGCAGTTCCCCAGGCAGGTCTGGAAACACCATATATTTT.

This clonotype was detected a few times. The junction departs from the called germline gene at one end, perhaps through a read error. The chain is built from TRBV9 and TRBJ2-1, with 7 bases that match TRBD1. Germline lookup yields CDR1 SGDLS and CDR2 YYNGEE. CDR3 length: 16 residues. The CDR3 sequence: CASSVEGQPSYNEQFF. CDR3 DNA: TGTGCCAGCAGTGTAGAGGGACAGCCGTCCTACAATGAGCAGTTCTTC.

In this sample, this clonotype turned up many times. CDR3 protein: CATSEPVVETQYF. In DNA form, the CDR3 reads TGTGCCACCAGTGAACCCGTCGTGGAGACCCAGTACTTC. J is TRBJ2-5 and V is TRBV24-1; no reliable D call. Germline V CDR1 and CDR2: KGHDR, SFDVKD. V lost 4 bases to trimming and J lost 5 bases, with 10 bases between them. There are 13 residues in the CDR3.

This clonotype was recorded a few times. The CDR3 loop reads CASSTEGASTDTQYF. In DNA, the CDR3 is TGTGCCAGCAGCACAGAGGGGGCCAGCACAGATACGCAGTATTTT. The genes are TRBV2 and TRBJ2-3; 7 nucleotides agree with TRBD1. This CDR3 comprises 15 residues. The V segment lost 6 bases and the J segment 0 bases; nucleotides outside the gene matches: 6. Germline V gene data show CDR1 as SNHLY and CDR2 as FYNNEI.

This clonotype has ten or more counts. This chain connects TRBV7-3 to TRBJ2-7; 9 bases match TRBD1. There are 14 residues in the CDR3. The ends lost 4 bases at V and 2 bases at J; junction bases unmatched: 3. Per germline, CDR1 SGHTA and CDR2 FQGTGA. The DNA of the CDR3 is TGTGCCAGCAGCTGGGACAGGGATGCCTACGAGCAGTACTTC. It yields the protein CASSWDRDAYEQYF.

This clonotype was seen many times. The chain links TRBV27 to TRBJ2-3; D is undetermined. The V gene's germline CDR1 is MNHEY and CDR2 SMNVEV (reference sequence). V lost 3 bases and J 0 bases, leaving 4 bases between the germline ends. CDR3 length: 13 amino acids. The chain's CDR3 is CASSFFSTDTQYF. The CDR3 DNA reads TGTGCCAGCAGTTTTTTCAGCACAGATACGCAGTATTTT.

The sample holds many counts of this clonotype. The genes are TRBV7-9 and TRBJ2-3; D unresolved. V shed 3 bases and J shed 6 bases, with 7 bases lying between them. Looked up from germline, CDR1 is SEHNR and CDR2 is FQNEAQ (reference sequence). There are 12 residues in the CDR3. CDR3 sequence (DNA): TGTGCCAGCAGCTTGGAGTTGGATACGCAGTATTTT. Its translation: CASSLELDTQYF.

This clonotype was found many times. The chain is built from TRBV24-1 and TRBJ2-1; D might be TRBD1 (6 bases). CDR1 and CDR2 (germline): KGHDR, SFDVKD. The CDR3 extends over 15 amino acids. The ends were cut back, 6 bases at V and 5 bases at J, with 16 bases in the middle. Here the CDR3 DNA reads TGTGCCACCAGTCCGGACAGCCGGCGGGACAATGAGCAGTTCTTC. This sequence encodes CATSPDSRRDNEQFF.

This clonotype appeared many times. CDR3 bases: TGCAGCGGGCTAGTTCTGGGTTCGGGGACCCAGTACTTC. Translated, it gives CSGLVLGSGTQYF. The rearrangement uses TRBV29-1 and TRBJ2-5; D is unresolved. This CDR3 is 13 amino acids long. The V end lost 7 bases, the J end lost 7 bases, and 19 bases lay between the germline ends. CDR1 and CDR2 (germline): SQVTM, ANQGSEA.

Many counts were recorded for this clonotype. The genes are TRBV20-1 and TRBJ2-1, with 10 bases fitting TRBD2. This CDR3 comprises 15 residues. CDR1 DFQATT and CDR2 SNEGSKA come from the germline V gene (reference sequence). J was trimmed by 4 bases and V by 3 bases; bases with no gene match: 6. The DNA of the CDR3 is TGCAGTGCTAGGGCCGGGACTAGCGTATACAATGAGCAGTTCTTC. Translating gives CSARAGTSVYNEQFF.

Only a few counts were recorded for this clonotype. V and J are TRBV20-1 and TRBJ2-1, with TRBD2 identical over 7 bases. Looked up from germline, CDR1 is DFQATT and CDR2 is SNEGSKA (reference sequence). The junction had 8 bases not matched to a gene; V was cut back by 0 bases and J by 9 bases. The CDR3 extends over 14 amino acids. The CDR3 loop reads CSARDVGRRPEQFF. The CDR3 DNA is TGCAGTGCTAGAGATGTCGGGAGGCGGCCTGAGCAGTTCTTC.

V usage is TRBV7-8 and J usage is TRBJ2-1; D is possibly TRBD2 (5 bases). This CDR3 contains 11 residues. Germline V gives CDR1 SGHVS, CDR2 FQNEAQ. V was shortened by 3 bases and J by 13 bases, with 10 bases between the two germline ends. Here the CDR3 reads CASSFGVQQFF. The CDR3 DNA reads as TGTGCCAGCAGCTTCGGGGTGCAACAGTTCTTC.

This clonotype was seen repeatedly, ten times or more. The chain joins TRBV5-1 to TRBJ1-5; 10 bases fit TRBD1. The germline CDR1 and CDR2 sequences are SGHRS and YFSETQ. The CDR3 is made up of 15 amino acids. The V and J ends lost 0 bases and 6 bases, in that order; junction bases with no gene match: 3. CDR3 DNA sequence: TGCGCCAGCAGCTTGGATGGGACAGGGGTTCAGCCCCAGCATTTT. This codes for CASSLDGTGVQPQHF.

The chain carries TRBV11-3 and TRBJ2-1, with D possibly called TRBD1 or TRBD2 (5 bases each). Germline loops: CDR1 SGHNT, CDR2 YENEEA. CDR3 length equals 12 residues. Trimming took off 3 bases at V and 7 bases at J, with 7 bases between the two ends. This chain's CDR3 is CASSFGTNEQFF. CDR3 nucleotides: TGTGCCAGCAGCTTTGGGACGAATGAGCAGTTCTTC.

This clonotype was picked up many times. The V and J genes are TRBV12-3 or TRBV12-4 and TRBJ2-7; D not certain. Trimming shortened V by 6 bases and J by 2 bases, and 5 bases separated the two germline ends. The CDR3 is 11 amino acids. The CDR3 nucleotides are TGTGCCAGCAGCTCCCCCTACGAGCAGTACTTC. It is translated as CASSSPYEQYF.

This chain connects TRBV11-2 to TRBJ2-1; D perhaps matches TRBD1 (5 bases). The CDR3 spans 13 residues. Between the trimmed V and J ends, which lost 1 base and 11 bases, there was a span of 12 bases. CDR1 is SGHAT, CDR2 FQNNGV, per germline. The CDR3 here is CASSLGVREKQFF. CDR3 DNA sequence: TGTGCCAGCAGCTTAGGTGTCAGGGAAAAGCAGTTCTTC.

This clonotype turned up a few times. The gene calls are TRBV18 and TRBJ2-3; 8 positions match TRBD1. CDR1 KGHSH and CDR2 LQKENI come from the germline V gene. There are 18 residues in the CDR3. Germline trimming cut 4 bases from V and 7 bases from J; bases unmatched to any gene: 19. CDR3 nucleotides: TGTGCCAGCTCACGAGCCGGGACAGGTGGACGACTAGACAATACGCAGTATTTT. This codes for CASSRAGTGGRLDNTQYF.

This chain uses TRBV20-1 with TRBJ2-1; no definite D call. V dropped 3 bases and J dropped 9 bases, with 6 bases sitting between them. This CDR3 is built from 10 residues. The germline CDR1 and CDR2 sequences are DFQATT and SNEGSKA (reference sequence). CDR3 residues: CSARASEQFF. As DNA, the CDR3 is TGCAGTGCTAGGGCATCTGAGCAGTTCTTC.

In its sample, this clonotype was seen many times. The chain recombines TRBV9 with TRBJ2-7; D remains ambiguous. The CDR3 contains 12 residues. Germline assignment: CDR1 SGDLS and CDR2 YYNGEE. V was pared by 4 bases and J by 7 bases, with 12 bases between. CDR3 nucleotides: TGTGCCAGCAGCACCCAGAACGGGGAGCAGTACTTC. Protein sequence: CASSTQNGEQYF.

In its sample, this clonotype was seen many times. The CDR3 DNA sequence: TGCAGTGCCGCCGGGACAGGGTACACCGGGGAGCTGTTTTTT. Translated, it gives CSAAGTGYTGELFF. The rearrangement uses TRBV20-1 and TRBJ2-2; TRBD1 agrees at 9 bases. Germline-derived CDR1 and CDR2 are DFQATT and SNEGSKA (reference sequence). J was trimmed by 3 bases and V by 6 bases; bases with no gene match: 5. The CDR3 spans 14 residues.

This clonotype was recorded many times. The CDR3 is CASSTQGNEQFF. CDR3 nucleotide sequence: TGTGCCAGCAGCACTCAGGGGAATGAGCAGTTCTTC. The V call is TRBV11-1, the J call TRBJ2-1; D is possibly TRBD1 (6 bases). CDR3 size: 12 residues. Trimming shortened V by 5 bases and J by 7 bases, and 9 bases separated the two germline ends. From germline, CDR1 is SGHAT and CDR2 FQDESV (reference sequence).

This clonotype was counted many times. This rearrangement joins TRBV10-3 to TRBJ2-7; D is unclear. The V gene's germline CDR1 is ENHRY and CDR2 SYGVKD. This CDR3 spans 13 amino acids. The V end lost 3 bases, the J end lost 2 bases, and 8 bases lay between the germline ends. The CDR3 nucleotides read TGTGCCATCAGTGATCCGGCAGCCTACGAGCAGTACTTC. Residues: CAISDPAAYEQYF.